The 32 T cell receptor beta chains listed next were all sequenced from one sample in a study of cytotoxic CD8 clonotypes in ibrutinib-treated CLL. Method: immunoSEQ multiplex PCR; TCRdb's copy keeps in-frame clones and lacks some. Of about 140,000 clones in the sample, approximately 75% were seen once. The sample consisted of PBMCs, taken after 12 months of ibrutinib treatment. Every receptor here comes from a human donor with chronic lymphocytic leukemia.

V gene TRBV30 combines with J gene TRBJ1-2, with 7 bases identical to TRBD1. The V gene end was trimmed by 4 bases and the J gene end by 4 bases; junction bases not matched to a gene: 6. Germline assignment: CDR1 GTSNPN and CDR2 SVGIG (reference sequence). This CDR3 is built from 13 residues. The CDR3 DNA follows: TGTGCCTGGAACAGGGGACTAGGCTATGGCTACACCTTC. Amino acids: CAWNRGLGYGYTF.

V gene TRBV6-5 combines with J gene TRBJ1-1; 7 positions match TRBD1. Germline values: CDR1 MNHEY, CDR2 SVGAGI. V gave up 5 bases and J gave up 2 bases; unmatched junction bases: 5. CDR3 length: 14 residues. The CDR3 nucleotides are TGTGCCAGCAGTCGCGACAGGGACAACACTGAAGCTTTCTTT. The encoded protein is CASSRDRDNTEAFF.

V is TRBV19 and J is TRBJ2-5; 11 bases agree with TRBD2. This CDR3 contains 15 residues. Trimming at V came to 2 bases and at J to 5 bases, leaving 4 bases not matched to a gene. From germline, CDR1 is LNHDA and CDR2 SQIVND (reference sequence). CDR3 amino acids: CASSILAGGVETQYF. CDR3 nucleotides: TGTGCCAGTAGTATACTAGCGGGGGGTGTCGAGACCCAGTACTTC.

V and J are TRBV25-1 and TRBJ2-3, with D unresolved. This CDR3 region has 12 residues. V shed 3 bases and J shed 3 bases, with 4 bases lying between them. The germline CDR1 and CDR2 sequences are MGHDK and SYGVNS. The CDR3 DNA is TGTGCCAGCAGTGACGGGACAGATACGCAGTATTTT. Protein: CASSDGTDTQYF.

A single count supports this clone. The J gene is TRBJ2-3, the V gene TRBV2; D not resolved. The V gene's germline CDR1 is SNHLY and CDR2 FYNNEI. Trimming pared 3 bases from V and 2 bases from J, leaving 3 bases between. The CDR3 has 12 residues. The CDR3 spells CASSESTDTQYF. The CDR3 nucleotides read TGTGCCAGCAGTGAGTCCACAGATACGCAGTATTTT.

The chain recombines TRBV25-1 with TRBJ2-7, with 9 bases aligning to TRBD1. The ends lost 6 bases at V and 4 bases at J; junction bases unmatched: 7. This CDR3 spans 14 amino acids. Germline V gene lookup returns CDR1 MGHDK and CDR2 SYGVNS. The CDR3 region is CASSAGTGFYEQYF. The CDR3 DNA is TGTGCCAGCAGCGCCGGGACAGGGTTTTACGAGCAGTACTTC.

V and J are TRBV5-4 and TRBJ2-3, with D perhaps matching TRBD1 (6 bases). This CDR3 contains 12 residues. V was shortened by 2 bases and J by 5 bases, with 6 bases between the two germline ends. The germline CDR1 and CDR2 sequences are SGHNT and YYREEE (reference sequence). Here the CDR3 DNA reads TGTGCCAGCAGCTTACAGGGAGATACGCAGTATTTT. As protein: CASSLQGDTQYF.

The J gene is TRBJ1-1, the V gene TRBV5-1; TRBD1 matches 7 bases. Germline assignment: CDR1 SGHRS and CDR2 YFSETQ. The CDR3 sequence is 14 residues long. V shed 4 bases, J shed 4 bases, and the junction held 7 bases outside the gene matches. Written as DNA, the CDR3 is TGCGCCAGCAGCACCGACAGGGTGCGCACTGAAGCTTTCTTT. Translating it yields CASSTDRVRTEAFF.

The rearrangement links TRBV28 to TRBJ2-2; D is perhaps TRBD1 or TRBD2 (5 bases each). The germline gives CDR1 MDHEN, CDR2 SYDVKM. V was trimmed by 3 bases and J by 0 bases, leaving 11 bases between them. This CDR3 has 16 amino acids. In DNA form, the CDR3 reads TGTGCCAGCAGTTTCGGGACGGCAACGAACACCGGGGAGCTGTTTTTT. Residues: CASSFGTATNTGELFF.

The chain has TRBV7-2 and TRBJ2-2, with TRBD2 matching over 11 bases. The CDR3 has 16 residues. V dropped 2 bases and J dropped 5; count of bases not matched to a gene: 4. In germline, CDR1 is SGHTA, CDR2 FQGNSA. The CDR3 here is CASSLTSGSSTGELFF. CDR3 bases: TGTGCCAGCAGCTTAACTAGCGGGAGTAGTACCGGGGAGCTGTTTTTT.

The chain is built from TRBV30 and TRBJ2-3; D ambiguous. The CDR3 has 12 amino acids. Trimming pared 4 bases from V and 1 base from J, leaving 6 bases between. Germline V gives CDR1 GTSNPN, CDR2 SVGIG (reference sequence). The CDR3 protein is CAWNQGTDTQYF. The CDR3 nucleotides read TGTGCCTGGAACCAGGGCACAGATACGCAGTATTTT.

This chain links TRBV7-3 with TRBJ2-7; no firm D call. Between the trimmed V and J ends, which lost 5 bases and 3 bases, there was a span of 8 bases. Per the germline V gene, CDR1 is SGHTA and CDR2 is FQGTGA. The CDR3 consists of 12 residues. Here the CDR3 DNA reads TGTGCCAGCAGCCCGGACGGCTACGAGCAGTACTTC. It specifies CASSPDGYEQYF.

The chain carries TRBV28 and TRBJ1-1; D is undetermined. Germline CDR1 MDHEN, CDR2 SYDVKM. The V gene lost 6 bases and the J gene lost 5 bases, with 7 bases spanning the gap. The CDR3 has 11 amino acids. CDR3: CASSIGTEAFF. The CDR3, as DNA: TGTGCCAGCAGCATTGGGACTGAAGCTTTCTTT.

This clone was detected once. This chain links TRBV9 with TRBJ1-1; 7 bases agree with TRBD1. The CDR3 has 16 residues. V dropped 0 bases and J dropped 0; count of bases not matched to a gene: 5. Germline V gene lookup returns CDR1 SGDLS and CDR2 YYNGEE. The CDR3 is CASSVVGGPLNTEAFF. The CDR3 region has the DNA TGTGCCAGCAGCGTAGTAGGGGGCCCTCTGAACACTGAAGCTTTCTTT. Looking up the rest from reference TRBV9 and TRBJ1-1 gives the full variable domain: DSGVTQTPKHLITATGQRVTLRCSPRSGDLSVYWYQQSLDQGLQFLIQYYNGEERAKGNILERFSAQQFPDLHSELNLSSLELGDSALYFCASSVVGGPLNTEAFFGQGTRLTVV.

This chain links TRBV28 with TRBJ2-7; the D is unclear. Germline assignment: CDR1 MDHEN and CDR2 SYDVKM. CDR3 length: 15 residues. V lost 7 bases and J 0 bases, leaving 16 bases between the germline ends. CDR3 sequence reads: CASTPSQESSYEQYF. The DNA for the CDR3 is TGTGCCAGCACCCCCTCGCAGGAGAGCTCCTACGAGCAGTACTTC.

This chain uses TRBV25-1 with TRBJ1-2; D might be TRBD1 (6 bases). Germline lookup yields CDR1 MGHDK and CDR2 SYGVNS. The CDR3 contains 13 residues. Trimming left V 4 bases short and J 1 base short, with 7 bases between. The chain's CDR3 is CASSAGHNYGYTF. The DNA for the CDR3 is TGTGCCAGCAGTGCGGGACATAACTATGGCTACACCTTC.

A remark on this clone: The sample carries other DNA sequences with the same CDR3. The chain employs TRBV14 and TRBJ2-7, with D perhaps TRBD1 (5 bases). The CDR3 totals 13 residues. Germline CDR1 SGHDN, CDR2 FVKESK. V lost 4 bases and J lost 1, with 8 bases in between. The CDR3 loop is CASSLGHSYEQYF. As DNA, the CDR3 is TGTGCCAGCAGCCTTGGACATTCCTACGAGCAGTACTTC.

This clone showed up just once. The J gene is TRBJ2-7, the V gene TRBV25-1; D is uncertain. CDR1 MGHDK and CDR2 SYGVNS come from the germline V gene. The CDR3 is made up of 13 amino acids. Trimming took 2 bases from V and 6 from J, leaving 11 bases between them. CDR3 region: CASSERDEGEQYF. CDR3 DNA sequence: TGTGCCAGCAGTGAACGCGATGAAGGCGAGCAGTACTTC.

V usage is TRBV5-4 and J usage is TRBJ1-3; D may be TRBD1 (5 bases). CDR1 and CDR2 (germline): SGHNT, YYREEE (reference sequence). The V end was cut by 3 bases, the J end by 1 base, with 11 bases between. The CDR3 totals 15 residues. For the CDR3, the DNA is TGTGCCAGCAGCTCAAATCAGGGTTCTGGAAACACCATATATTTT. Its translation is CASSSNQGSGNTIYF.

The chain recombines TRBV28 with TRBJ1-5; TRBD1 is a possible D gene (5 bases). CDR1 and CDR2 from the germline V gene are MDHEN and SYDVKM. This CDR3 is 17 amino acids long. Between the trimmed V and J ends, which lost 1 base and 4 bases, there was a span of 17 bases. The CDR3 spells CASSLFWIWGKNQPQHF. CDR3 DNA: TGTGCCAGCAGTTTATTCTGGATTTGGGGGAAAAATCAGCCCCAGCATTTT.

The V gene is TRBV28, the J gene TRBJ1-3; D unclear. Germline V lookup: CDR1 MDHEN, CDR2 SYDVKM. With 5 bases removed from V and 4 bases from J, the gap between germline ends came to 18 bases. There are 16 residues in the CDR3. The CDR3 nucleotides read TGTGCCAGCAGTCCCGTCGTGAGAGACCGCGGAAACACCATATATTTT. Its translation is CASSPVVRDRGNTIYF.

The V gene is TRBV10-3, the J gene TRBJ2-7, with 8 positions matching TRBD1. The V segment lost 4 bases and the J segment 1 base; nucleotides outside the gene matches: 0. The CDR3 is made up of 13 amino acids. Germline V lookup: CDR1 ENHRY, CDR2 SYGVKD. The DNA for the CDR3 is TGTGCCATCAGTGGGACAGGGTCCTACGAGCAGTACTTC. Translated: CAISGTGSYEQYF.

The chain recombines TRBV6-1 with TRBJ2-7, with D unresolved. The CDR3 sequence is 14 residues long. Trimming cost V 1 base and J 4 bases, with 11 bases left between them. The germline V gene encodes CDR1 MNHNS and CDR2 SASEGT. The CDR3 DNA reads as TGTGCCAGCAGTGAAGAGGTTCCCACGTACGAGCAGTACTTC. Protein: CASSEEVPTYEQYF.

This rearrangement joins TRBV27 to TRBJ2-7; D remains ambiguous. The CDR3 extends over 13 amino acids. From germline, CDR1 is MNHEY and CDR2 SMNVEV (reference sequence). Trimming cost V 2 bases and J 5 bases, with 10 bases left between them. CDR3 protein: CASSLGRRNEQYF. In DNA form, the CDR3 reads TGTGCCAGCAGTTTAGGCAGGCGAAACGAGCAGTACTTC.

V and J are TRBV19 and TRBJ1-2; 7 bases are a match to TRBD1. The CDR3 has 16 residues. Germline-derived CDR1 and CDR2 are LNHDA and SQIVND (reference sequence). Trimming at V came to 3 bases and at J to 0 bases, leaving 7 bases not matched to a gene. The CDR3 region is CASSISGGQANYGYTF. In nucleotides, the CDR3 is TGTGCCAGTAGTATTTCAGGGGGACAAGCTAACTATGGCTACACCTTC.

The chain links TRBV30 to TRBJ2-7; tentatively, D is TRBD1 (6 bases). The V and J ends lost 0 bases and 6 bases respectively, with 12 bases between them. The CDR3 extends over 13 amino acids. Germline loops: CDR1 GTSNPN, CDR2 SVGIG (reference sequence). This CDR3 is CAWSVFGGGEQYF. The CDR3 region has the DNA TGTGCCTGGAGTGTATTTGGGGGCGGCGAGCAGTACTTC.

V gene TRBV4-1 combines with J gene TRBJ2-1, with TRBD2 matching 7 bases. V lost 6 bases, J lost 15 bases, and 11 bases stayed unmatched. The CDR3 spans 12 residues. Looked up from germline, CDR1 is MGHRA and CDR2 is YSYEKL. The CDR3 sequence is CASSELARGVFF. DNA for the CDR3: TGCGCCAGCAGTGAACTAGCTCGGGGGGTGTTCTTC.

J is TRBJ1-1 and V is TRBV28, with TRBD1 as a possible D gene (5 bases). Germline CDR1 reads MDHEN; CDR2 reads SYDVKM. V lost 2 bases and J 11 bases, leaving 18 bases between the germline ends. The CDR3 spans 14 residues. CDR3 nucleotide sequence: TGTGCCAGCAGTTTACAGGGCCCCCTTCGAATGGCTTTCTTT. Encoded protein: CASSLQGPLRMAFF.

CDR3 sequence reads: CASGLVPGWSGSSYNEQFF. As DNA, the CDR3 is TGTGCTAGTGGTTTGGTCCCTGGGTGGAGCGGGAGCTCCTACAATGAGCAGTTCTTC. This chain connects TRBV12-5 to TRBJ2-1, with 8 nucleotides matching TRBD2. The CDR3 totals 19 residues. The germline V gene encodes CDR1 LGHNT and CDR2 FRNRAP. Losses at the gene ends were 0 bases for V and 0 bases for J; bases not matched to a gene: 10.

The CDR3 loop reads CAIGEGVTYEQYF. The CDR3 coding sequence is TGTGCCATCGGCGAGGGTGTGACCTACGAGCAGTACTTC. The chain is built from TRBV10-3 and TRBJ2-7, with D possibly matching TRBD2 (5 bases). In germline, CDR1 is ENHRY, CDR2 SYGVKD. V lost 8 bases and J 2 bases, leaving 13 bases between the germline ends. The CDR3 runs 13 residues.

J is TRBJ1-3 and V is TRBV10-3, with 8 nucleotides matching TRBD1. The CDR3 runs 14 residues. Unmatched junction bases numbered 5, after V lost 10 bases and J lost 0 bases. Germline V gene sequence: CDR1 ENHRY, CDR2 SYGVKD. CDR3 nucleotide sequence: TGTGCCACCTGGGACAGGTTCTCTGGAAACACCATATATTTT. It translates to CATWDRFSGNTIYF.

The J gene is TRBJ2-1, the V gene TRBV2, with D perhaps TRBD1 (6 bases). V was clipped by 7 bases and J by 3 bases, with 16 bases between them. The CDR3 consists of 15 residues. The germline CDR1 and CDR2 sequences are SNHLY and FYNNEI. The DNA of the CDR3 is TGTGCCAGCAACCCCAGGGGAAGGGTCTACAATGAGCAGTTCTTC. Its protein is CASNPRGRVYNEQFF.